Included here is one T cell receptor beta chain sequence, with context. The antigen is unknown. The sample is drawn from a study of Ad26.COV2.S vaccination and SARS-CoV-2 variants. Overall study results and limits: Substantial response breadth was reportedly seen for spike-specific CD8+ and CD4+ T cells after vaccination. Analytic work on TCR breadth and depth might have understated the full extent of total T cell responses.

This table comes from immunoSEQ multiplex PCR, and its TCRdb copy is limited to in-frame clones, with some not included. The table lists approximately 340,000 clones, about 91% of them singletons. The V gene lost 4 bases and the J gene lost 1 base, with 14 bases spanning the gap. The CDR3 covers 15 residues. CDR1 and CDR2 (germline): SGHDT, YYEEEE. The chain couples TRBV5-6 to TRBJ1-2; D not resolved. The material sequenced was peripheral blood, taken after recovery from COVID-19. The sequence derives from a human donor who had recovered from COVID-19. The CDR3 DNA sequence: TGTGCCAGCAGCCTTGGACGGTTGCTTAACTATGGCTACACCTTC. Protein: CASSLGRLLNYGYTF.